One sample yielded the 21 T cell receptor beta chains listed below, sequenced in a study of blood T cell repertoires in COVID-19. The table came from immunoSEQ multiplex PCR; TCRdb's copy has only in-frame clones and leaves some out. The sample lists roughly 350,000 clones, about 90% occurring once. The sequenced material came from peripheral blood. The receptor set was obtained from a woman aged 45-60 years with COVID-19, enrolled during active disease.

This chain joins TRBV3-1 (or the pseudogene TRBV3-2) and TRBJ2-2; TRBD2 is a possible D gene (5 bases). Germline lookup yields CDR1 LGHDT and CDR2 YNNKEL (reference sequence). The CDR3 spans 13 residues. V was trimmed by 4 bases and J by 5 bases, leaving 8 bases between them. DNA of the CDR3: TGTGCCAGCAGCCGTAGCGAAACCGGGGAGCTGTTTTTT. Amino acid sequence: CASSRSETGELFF.

The rearrangement links TRBV7-9 to TRBJ1-3; D may be TRBD1 (6 bases). Germline values: CDR1 SEHNR, CDR2 FQNEAQ (reference sequence). Trimming removed 3 bases from V and 0 bases from J, with 15 bases in between. The CDR3 extends over 17 amino acids. In nucleotides, the CDR3 is TGTGCCAGCAGCTTTATGAGGGGGGGGCCCTCTGGAAACACCATATATTTT. Protein sequence: CASSFMRGGPSGNTIYF.

The chain couples TRBV27 to TRBJ1-2; 9 positions agree with TRBD1. Germline V gene sequence: CDR1 MNHEY, CDR2 SMNVEV (reference sequence). This CDR3 region has 15 residues. After removal of 5 bases from V and 4 bases from J, the junction contained 8 bases not matched to a gene. DNA of the CDR3: TGTGCCAGCAGTCTAAACAGGGGGCGCATCTATGGCTACACCTTC. Amino acid sequence: CASSLNRGRIYGYTF.

The table lists this clone with a count of one. The J gene is TRBJ2-7, the V gene TRBV12-3 or TRBV12-4; D call uncertain. V gave up 6 bases and J gave up 2 bases, with 8 bases separating them. The CDR3 has 12 amino acids. Here the CDR3 reads CASRSVTYEQYF. CDR3 bases: TGTGCCAGCAGGTCAGTGACCTACGAGCAGTACTTC.

This chain uses TRBV5-8 with TRBJ2-3; 11 bases are shared with TRBD2. The J segment lost 3 bases and the V segment lost 3 bases, leaving 6 bases of the junction unmatched. CDR1 SGHTS and CDR2 YDEGEE come from the germline V gene. This CDR3 has 16 residues. This chain's CDR3 is CASSWGGLAETDTQYF. CDR3 DNA sequence: TGTGCCAGCAGCTGGGGGGGACTAGCGGAGACAGATACGCAGTATTTT.

V gene TRBV5-8 combines with J gene TRBJ1-1, with 9 bases that match TRBD1. The CDR3 has 13 residues. In germline, CDR1 is SGHTS, CDR2 YDEGEE. The V and J ends lost 6 bases and 11 bases, in that order; junction bases with no gene match: 11. In DNA, the CDR3 is TGTGCCAGCAACAACTGGGGACAGGGCGACGCTTTCTTT. Residues: CASNNWGQGDAFF.

The chain couples TRBV9 to TRBJ1-2; 9 positions match TRBD1. With V trimmed by 1 base and J by 6 bases, 13 bases remained unmatched. The CDR3 runs 17 residues. Germline V gene sequence: CDR1 SGDLS, CDR2 YYNGEE. Here the CDR3 reads CASSVSGTGTGINGYTF. The CDR3 nucleotides are TGTGCCAGCAGCGTATCAGGAACCGGGACAGGGATAAATGGCTACACCTTC.

This clone came up once. This sequence joins TRBV7-2 and TRBJ2-3, with D maybe TRBD2 (5 bases). CDR1 SGHTA and CDR2 FQGNSA come from the germline V gene. This CDR3 region has 14 residues. V dropped 5 bases and J dropped 10 bases, with 19 bases sitting between them. This chain's CDR3 is CASSPPEAARAQYF. Written as DNA, the CDR3 is TGTGCCAGCAGCCCCCCGGAGGCGGCGAGGGCGCAGTATTTT.

This chain uses TRBV15 with TRBJ1-2; D is uncertain. CDR3 length: 15 amino acids. Trimming took 5 bases from V and 4 from J, leaving 17 bases between them. Germline-derived CDR1 and CDR2 are LNHNV and YYDKDF (reference sequence). This chain's CDR3 is CATSSQAPGIYGYTF. CDR3 nucleotide sequence: TGTGCCACCAGCTCCCAGGCCCCAGGTATCTATGGCTACACCTTC. Drawing the rest from reference TRBV15 and TRBJ1-2, the complete variable domain is DAMVIQNPRYQVTQFGKPVTLSCSQTLNHNVMYWYQQKSSQAPKLLFHYYDKDFNNEADTPDNFQSRRPNTSFCFLDIRSPGLGDTAMYLCATSSQAPGIYGYTFGSGTRLTVV.

The V gene is TRBV6-5, the J gene TRBJ1-2; 8 bases match TRBD1. This CDR3 has 15 amino acids. Germline V gene data show CDR1 as MNHEY and CDR2 as SVGAGI. V was clipped by 0 bases and J by 7 bases; unmatched bases: 7. This chain's CDR3 is CASSYSFAGGSGYTF. For the CDR3, the DNA is TGTGCCAGCAGTTACTCGTTTGCAGGGGGCAGTGGCTACACCTTC.

The chain carries TRBV3-1 (or the pseudogene TRBV3-2) and TRBJ2-3, with D perhaps matching TRBD2 (5 bases). The CDR3 contains 17 residues. CDR1 and CDR2 from the germline V gene are LGHDT and YNNKEL (reference sequence). The ends were cut back, 5 bases at V and 2 bases at J, with 20 bases in the middle. The CDR3 loop reads CASSKRGPRTYTDTQYF. DNA of the CDR3: TGTGCCAGCAGCAAAAGAGGACCCCGGACTTACACAGATACGCAGTATTTT.

The genes are TRBV4-1 and TRBJ2-3, with 14 positions matching TRBD2. From germline, CDR1 is MGHRA and CDR2 YSYEKL. V dropped 2 bases and J dropped 4; count of bases not matched to a gene: 5. The CDR3 sequence is 17 residues long. The CDR3 nucleotides are TGCGCCAGCAGCCAACTCCGGACTAGCGGGAGGCCAGATACGCAGTATTTT. Translated: CASSQLRTSGRPDTQYF.

The chain uses TRBV11-1 and TRBJ1-1; no definite D call. V shed 7 bases and J shed 0 bases, with 18 bases lying between them. The CDR3 contains 16 residues. The germline CDR1 and CDR2 sequences are SGHAT and FQDESV (reference sequence). DNA for the CDR3: TGTGCCAGCACCTCCTCTTTACAGCAACTGAACACTGAAGCTTTCTTT. Protein product: CASTSSLQQLNTEAFF.

DNA of the CDR3: TGTGCCAGCAGCTTACGGGGACTAGCGGGTCAAGAGACCCAGTACTTC. Translation gives CASSLRGLAGQETQYF. The chain employs TRBV7-2 and TRBJ2-5; 12 bases fit TRBD2. J lost 2 bases, V lost 2 bases, and 3 bases had no gene match. The germline gives CDR1 SGHTA, CDR2 FQGNSA. This CDR3 has 16 amino acids.

The chain joins TRBV6-5 to TRBJ1-1; D might be TRBD1 (5 bases). Per the germline V gene, CDR1 is MNHEY and CDR2 is SVGAGI. The V gene lost 6 bases and the J gene lost 1 base, with 15 bases spanning the gap. The CDR3 is made up of 15 amino acids. In nucleotides, the CDR3 is TGTGCCAGCAGGAAAGGACGGGGGGAGAACACTGAAGCTTTCTTT. Its protein is CASRKGRGENTEAFF.

V usage is TRBV20-1 and J usage is TRBJ1-2, with TRBD1 matching over 7 bases. CDR3 length: 11 residues. The germline V gene encodes CDR1 DFQATT and CDR2 SNEGSKA (reference sequence). J was trimmed by 7 bases and V by 4 bases; bases with no gene match: 3. The CDR3 DNA is TGCAGTGCTAAGGGGGCGGGTGGCTACACCTTC. It yields the protein CSAKGAGGYTF.

V gene TRBV6-4 combines with J gene TRBJ1-1, with no clear D. The germline V gene encodes CDR1 MRHNA and CDR2 SNTAGT. V was clipped by 9 bases and J by 2 bases, with 4 bases between them. The CDR3 is 10 residues long. CDR3 nucleotide sequence: TGTGCCAGTAGAAACACTGAAGCTTTCTTT. The encoded protein is CASRNTEAFF.

V gene TRBV12-5 combines with J gene TRBJ2-1, with TRBD2 identical over 10 bases. CDR3 length: 15 residues. After removal of 2 bases from V and 5 bases from J, the junction contained 3 bases not matched to a gene. Per the germline V gene, CDR1 is LGHNT and CDR2 is FRNRAP. Here the CDR3 reads CASGLSLAGDNEQFF. CDR3 DNA sequence: TGTGCTAGTGGTTTGAGCCTAGCGGGGGACAATGAGCAGTTCTTC.

The chain is built from TRBV5-6 and TRBJ1-2, with 8 nucleotides matching TRBD1. The CDR3 has 14 residues. J was trimmed by 9 bases and V by 3 bases; bases with no gene match: 10. The germline CDR1 and CDR2 sequences are SGHDT and YYEEEE. CDR3 DNA: TGTGCCAGCAGCTCCAAGACAGGGGCCTGGAGCTACACCTTC. The encoded protein is CASSSKTGAWSYTF.

DNA for the CDR3: TGTGCCAGCAGCCCGAGGACAGGGGGGGATGAAAAACTGTTTTTT. It encodes CASSPRTGGDEKLFF. The rearrangement links TRBV7-2 to TRBJ1-4, with 10 bases aligning to TRBD1. Trimming at V came to 5 bases and at J to 6 bases, leaving 6 bases not matched to a gene. The CDR3 runs 15 residues. The germline V gene has CDR1 SGHTA and CDR2 FQGNSA.

V gene TRBV19 combines with J gene TRBJ2-1; 7 positions agree with TRBD2. The germline V gene encodes CDR1 LNHDA and CDR2 SQIVND (reference sequence). The trim removed 7 bases at V and 2 bases at J, leaving 8 bases unmatched. The CDR3 has 15 residues. The CDR3: CASTPGGRAYNEQFF. The CDR3 DNA sequence: TGTGCCAGTACCCCGGGCGGGAGAGCCTACAATGAGCAGTTCTTC. Supplemented by reference TRBV19 and TRBJ2-1, the full variable domain reads DGGITQSPKYLFRKEGQNVTLSCEQNLNHDAMYWYRQDPGQGLRLIYYSQIVNDFQKGDIAEGYSVSREKKESFPLTVTSAQKNPTAFYLCASTPGGRAYNEQFFGPGTRLTVL.